This T cell receptor (beta chain) was documented in a study of T-cell memory formation after mild COVID-19. Study context: Largely, the TCR clusters proved donor specific. Notes on the study in general: Researchers found some responding clones in pre-infection memory, a sign that cross-reactive memory joined. CM and EM subsets held most contracting CD4+ clones; EMRA held CD8+ ones.

The CDR3 totals 17 residues. Germline-derived CDR1 and CDR2 are LNHNV and YYDKDF (reference sequence). V shed 1 base, J shed 7 bases, and the junction held 12 bases outside the gene matches. Remarks on this clonotype: Its cognate antigen is unknown.

TCRdb re-called the 5' RACE reads with MiXCR, one entry per CDR3 protein. The sample has roughly 400,000 distinct CDR3 sequences; 20% to 30% are singletons. The chain has TRBV15 and TRBJ2-1; 8 bases map to TRBD2. Sequenced sample: PBMCs or a T cell subset sorted from them (not recorded which). The sequence derives from an adult woman who had mild COVID-19 (a few samples of this study predate the infection). Cell type and time point are not known. CDR3 bases: TGTGCCACCAGCAGAGGGGACTCGCGGGGGGCGCGGAATGAGCAGTTCTTC. Translated, it gives CATSRGDSRGARNEQFF.